Below, one T cell receptor beta chain is given with its context. As processed by the authors: Scientists estimated how many nucleated cells there were by amplifying reference gene primers. Profiling relied on immunoSEQ multiplex PCR, and the TCRdb table lists in-frame clones only, not all of them. The DNA gave D and trimming, while V, J and clone size come from that table. This repertoire shows 40,000 to 60,000 clones, around 83% found once; its top ten account for approximately 7.6%. The data belong to a study of blood T cell repertoires in COVID-19. For the study at large: Spain, Italy and the United States supplied samples that represented acute and convalescent COVID-19. T cells, B-cell-depleted T cells, or PBMCs supplied cDNA or gDNA.

The CDR3 spans 14 residues. V dropped 2 bases and J dropped 0 bases, with 5 bases sitting between them. Looked up from germline, CDR1 is KGHSH and CDR2 is LQKENI. The sequenced sample was peripheral blood. The sequence was collected from a human donor in a cohort sampled during active COVID-19. The genes are TRBV18 and TRBJ1-5, with D unresolved. In nucleotides, the CDR3 is TGTGCCAGCTCACCAGGCTTTAGCAATCAGCCCCAGCATTTT. It yields the protein CASSPGFSNQPQHF.